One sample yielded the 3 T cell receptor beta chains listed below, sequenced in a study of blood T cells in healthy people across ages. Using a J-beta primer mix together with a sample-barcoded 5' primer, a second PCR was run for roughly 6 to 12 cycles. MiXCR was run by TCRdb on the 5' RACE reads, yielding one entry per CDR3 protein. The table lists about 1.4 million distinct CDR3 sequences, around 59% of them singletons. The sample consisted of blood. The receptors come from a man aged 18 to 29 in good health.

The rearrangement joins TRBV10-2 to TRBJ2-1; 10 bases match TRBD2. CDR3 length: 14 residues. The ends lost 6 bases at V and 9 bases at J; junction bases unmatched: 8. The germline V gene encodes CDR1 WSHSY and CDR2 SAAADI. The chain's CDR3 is CASSSLAGVLEQFF. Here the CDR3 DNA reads TGCGCCAGCAGCTCTCTAGCGGGAGTTCTTGAGCAGTTCTTC.

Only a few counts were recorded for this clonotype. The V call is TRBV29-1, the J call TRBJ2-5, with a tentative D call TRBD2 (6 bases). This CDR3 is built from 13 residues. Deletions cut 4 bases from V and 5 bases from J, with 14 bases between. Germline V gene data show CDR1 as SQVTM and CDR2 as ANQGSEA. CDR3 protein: CSVVMGGGETQYF. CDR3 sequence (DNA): TGCAGCGTTGTAATGGGAGGTGGCGAGACCCAGTACTTC.

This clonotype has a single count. CDR3 in amino acids: CASKSWGSYGYTF. The CDR3 nucleotides are TGTGCCAGCAAGTCTTGGGGCAGCTATGGCTACACCTTC. The chain employs TRBV6-5 and TRBJ1-2; a weak D match, TRBD1 (5 bases). Germline CDR1 reads MNHEY; CDR2 reads SVGAGI. Between the trimmed V and J ends, which lost 7 bases and 4 bases, there was a span of 13 bases. This CDR3 has 13 amino acids.